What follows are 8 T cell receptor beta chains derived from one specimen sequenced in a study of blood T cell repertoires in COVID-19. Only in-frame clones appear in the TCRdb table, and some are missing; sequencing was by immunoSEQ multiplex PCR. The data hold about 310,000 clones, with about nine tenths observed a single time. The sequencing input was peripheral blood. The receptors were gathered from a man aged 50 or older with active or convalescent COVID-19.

CDR3 sequence: CASSPGTGGVLKNGYTF. The CDR3 nucleotides are TGTGCCAGCAGCCCCGGGACAGGGGGAGTTCTTAAGAATGGCTACACCTTC. This rearrangement joins TRBV7-9 to TRBJ1-2; 11 positions match TRBD1. The CDR3 has 17 residues. The germline CDR1 and CDR2 sequences are SEHNR and FQNEAQ (reference sequence). After removal of 5 bases from V and 6 bases from J, the junction contained 14 bases not matched to a gene.

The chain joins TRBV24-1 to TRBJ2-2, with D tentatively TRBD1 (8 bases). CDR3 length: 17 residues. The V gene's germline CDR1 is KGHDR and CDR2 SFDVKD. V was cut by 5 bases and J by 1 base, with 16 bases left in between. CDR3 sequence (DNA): TGTGCCACCAGTGGGGCGCGGGGGACAGGGAACACCGGGGAGCTGTTTTTT. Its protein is CATSGARGTGNTGELFF.

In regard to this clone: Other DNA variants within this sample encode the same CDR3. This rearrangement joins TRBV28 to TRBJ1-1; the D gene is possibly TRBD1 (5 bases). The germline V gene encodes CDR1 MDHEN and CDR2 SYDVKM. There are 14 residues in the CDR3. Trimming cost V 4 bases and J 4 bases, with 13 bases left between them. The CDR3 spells CASSSAGGGTEAFF. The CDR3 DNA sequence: TGTGCCAGCAGTTCCGCGGGGGGGGGCACTGAAGCTTTCTTT.

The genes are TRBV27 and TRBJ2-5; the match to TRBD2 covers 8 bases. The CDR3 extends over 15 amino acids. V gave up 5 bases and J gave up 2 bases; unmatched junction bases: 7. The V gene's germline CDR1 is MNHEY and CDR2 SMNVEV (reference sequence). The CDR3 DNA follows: TGTGCCAGCAGTCCAGCGGGAGCGATACAAGAGACCCAGTACTTC. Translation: CASSPAGAIQETQYF.

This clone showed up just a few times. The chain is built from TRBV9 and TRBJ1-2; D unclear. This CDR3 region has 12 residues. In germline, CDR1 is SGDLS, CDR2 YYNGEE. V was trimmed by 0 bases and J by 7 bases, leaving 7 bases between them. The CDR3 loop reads CASSVGEGGYTF. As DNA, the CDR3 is TGTGCCAGCAGCGTAGGCGAGGGTGGCTACACCTTC.

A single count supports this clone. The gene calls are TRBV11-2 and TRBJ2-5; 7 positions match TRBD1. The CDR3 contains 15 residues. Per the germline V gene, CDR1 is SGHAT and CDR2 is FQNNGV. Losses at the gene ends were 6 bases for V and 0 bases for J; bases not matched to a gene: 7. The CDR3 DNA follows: TGTGCCAGCAGTAAAACGACAGGGCACCAAGAGACCCAGTACTTC. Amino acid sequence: CASSKTTGHQETQYF.

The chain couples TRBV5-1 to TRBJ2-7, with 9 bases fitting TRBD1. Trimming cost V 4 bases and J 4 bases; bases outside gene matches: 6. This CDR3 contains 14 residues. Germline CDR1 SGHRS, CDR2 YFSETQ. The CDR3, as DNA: TGCGCCAGCAGCCCATTTGGACAGGGGTACGAGCAGTACTTC. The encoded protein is CASSPFGQGYEQYF.

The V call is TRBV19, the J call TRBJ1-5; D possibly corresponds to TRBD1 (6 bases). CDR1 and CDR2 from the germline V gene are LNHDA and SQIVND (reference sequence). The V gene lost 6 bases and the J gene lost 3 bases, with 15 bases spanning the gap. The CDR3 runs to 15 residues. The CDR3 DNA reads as TGTGCCAGTAGCCTCTTGGGGGCCTTCAATCAGCCCCAGCATTTT. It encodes CASSLLGAFNQPQHF.